One sample yielded the 11 T cell receptor beta chains listed below, sequenced in a study of radiation and T cells in renal cell carcinoma. The assay was immunoSEQ multiplex PCR, and TCRdb's table has in-frame clones only and misses some. The table lists tens of thousands of clones, 75% to 85% of them singletons, with roughly 30% in the top ten. Time point: blood 2 weeks post-SBRT. This sample's treatment: 15 Gy SBRT to primary tumor, nephrectomy 4 weeks later. The sequencing used blood, collected from a patient whose treatment included radiotherapy and nephrectomy. The receptors derive from a woman aged 70-85 years with renal cell carcinoma.

The chain combines TRBV27 with TRBJ2-2; no definite D call. Per the germline V gene, CDR1 is MNHEY and CDR2 is SMNVEV (reference sequence). The ends were cut back, 4 bases at V and 6 bases at J, with 15 bases in the middle. CDR3 size: 15 residues. CDR3 protein: CASSSGSLGSGELFF. CDR3 in DNA: TGTGCCAGCAGTTCAGGTAGTCTTGGATCCGGGGAGCTGTTTTTT.

The genes are TRBV19 and TRBJ2-1, with D possibly being TRBD2 (5 bases). The CDR3 runs 12 residues. Germline-derived CDR1 and CDR2 are LNHDA and SQIVND (reference sequence). Trimming removed 9 bases from V and 8 bases from J, with 14 bases in between. The CDR3 protein is CASRGLKDEQFF. CDR3 nucleotide sequence: TGTGCCAGCAGAGGGCTGAAGGATGAGCAGTTCTTC.

The rearrangement uses TRBV5-1 and TRBJ1-1; D is perhaps TRBD1 (5 bases). V lost 6 bases and J lost 2, with 11 bases in between. CDR1 and CDR2 from the germline V gene are SGHRS and YFSETQ. The CDR3 totals 13 residues. The CDR3 DNA follows: TGCGCCAGCACTCCCCGGGGCAACACTGAAGCTTTCTTT. Translated, it gives CASTPRGNTEAFF.

V gene TRBV6-6 combines with J gene TRBJ2-5; no firm D call. From germline, CDR1 is MNHNY and CDR2 SVGAGI (reference sequence). This CDR3 region has 12 residues. V lost 6 bases and J 9 bases, leaving 14 bases between the germline ends. The CDR3 sequence is CASSPGERAQYF. CDR3 DNA sequence: TGTGCCAGCAGCCCGGGTGAACGAGCCCAGTACTTC.

CDR3 residues: CASRDSDRFGNTIYF. The CDR3 bases are TGTGCCAGTAGAGACTCGGACAGATTCGGAAACACCATATATTTT. This chain links TRBV19 with TRBJ1-3; a weak D match, TRBD1 (6 bases). Germline V CDR1 and CDR2: LNHDA, SQIVND (reference sequence). Deletions cut 6 bases from V and 4 bases from J, with 16 bases between. There are 15 residues in the CDR3.

This clone has just one count. The CDR3 sequence: CASSQIRGRLAHEQFF. CDR3 bases: TGCGCCAGCAGCCAGATTAGGGGACGACTAGCCCATGAGCAGTTCTTC. The chain is built from TRBV4-1 and TRBJ2-1, with TRBD2 matching 7 bases. Trimming at V came to 3 bases and at J to 8 bases, leaving 13 bases not matched to a gene. The V gene's germline CDR1 is MGHRA and CDR2 YSYEKL. The CDR3 is 16 residues long.

This chain joins TRBV5-6 and TRBJ2-7, with unresolved D. The CDR3 covers 12 residues. The germline V and J ends were trimmed by 0 bases and 6 bases, with 7 bases remaining between them. Germline CDR1 SGHDT, CDR2 YYEEEE. CDR3 coding DNA: TGTGCCAGCAGCTTGGGGGTTGTCGAGCAGTACTTC. Its translation: CASSLGVVEQYF.

The CDR3 here is CASSVGPATLTGELFF. For the CDR3, the DNA is TGTGCCAGCAGCGTAGGCCCCGCAACTTTGACCGGGGAGCTGTTTTTT. The gene calls are TRBV9 and TRBJ2-2; D remains ambiguous. The germline V and J ends were trimmed by 0 bases and 5 bases, with 14 bases remaining between them. CDR3 length equals 16 residues. The V gene's germline CDR1 is SGDLS and CDR2 YYNGEE.

V usage is TRBV7-2 and J usage is TRBJ2-7, with TRBD2 matching over 8 bases. Looked up from germline, CDR1 is SGHTA and CDR2 is FQGNSA. CDR3 size: 15 residues. V was clipped by 3 bases and J by 4 bases; unmatched bases: 8. Here the CDR3 DNA reads TGTGCCAGCAGCTTGGGGAGCGGGGGTCAGTACGAGCAGTACTTC. Translating it yields CASSLGSGGQYEQYF. Complete variable domain (other parts from reference TRBV7-2 and TRBJ2-7): GAGVSQSPSNKVTEKGKDVELRCDPISGHTALYWYRQSLGQGLEFLIYFQGNSAPDKSGLPSDRFSAERTGGSVSTLTIQRTQQEDSAVYLCASSLGSGGQYEQYFGPGTRLTVT.

The chain has TRBV5-4 and TRBJ2-5, with D tentatively TRBD2 (9 bases). Germline CDR1 is SGHNT and CDR2 is YYREEE (reference sequence). V was pared by 0 bases and J by 5 bases, with 20 bases between. The CDR3 has 17 amino acids. The CDR3 nucleotides read TGTGCCAGCAGCTTGGCGCAGGGGGCGGGAGGGTCTGAGACCCAGTACTTC. This translates into CASSLAQGAGGSETQYF.

The chain is built from TRBV2 and TRBJ2-5, with D perhaps matching TRBD2 (5 bases). Trimming took off 8 bases at V and 2 bases at J, with 21 bases between the two ends. The CDR3 covers 16 residues. Germline loops: CDR1 SNHLY, CDR2 FYNNEI. CDR3 sequence reads: CASAKTVTEGQETQYF. The CDR3 DNA follows: TGTGCCAGCGCCAAGACGGTAACAGAGGGACAAGAGACCCAGTACTTC.